This T cell receptor beta chain came from a study of response to subunit inactivated influenza vaccine. TCRdb itself ran the RT-PCR reads through MiXCR, one entry per CDR3 protein. The sample records roughly 790,000 distinct CDR3 sequences, about 20% being singletons. Overall study results and limits: Authors proposed each seasonal influenza vaccination draws in few new T cells.

In regard to this clonotype: Its antigen is undetermined. This sequence may be a read error, since a much larger clone differs from it by one base. The conserved closing phenylalanine or tryptophan is absent in this CDR3, likely reflecting a read error.

Trimming shortened V by 0 bases and J by 5 bases, and 8 bases separated the two germline ends. In germline, CDR1 is SGHRS, CDR2 YFSETQ. The CDR3 loop spans 13 amino acids. Sequenced material: PBMCs from blood, taken 5 days after vaccination. The TCR comes from a man in his fifties or sixties who received an inactivated influenza vaccine. The chain recombines TRBV5-1 with TRBJ2-5, with D maybe TRBD2 (5 bases). Here the CDR3 reads CASSLGRDETQYL. The CDR3 coding sequence is TGCGCCAGCAGCTTGGGACGGGATGAGACCCAGTACCTC.